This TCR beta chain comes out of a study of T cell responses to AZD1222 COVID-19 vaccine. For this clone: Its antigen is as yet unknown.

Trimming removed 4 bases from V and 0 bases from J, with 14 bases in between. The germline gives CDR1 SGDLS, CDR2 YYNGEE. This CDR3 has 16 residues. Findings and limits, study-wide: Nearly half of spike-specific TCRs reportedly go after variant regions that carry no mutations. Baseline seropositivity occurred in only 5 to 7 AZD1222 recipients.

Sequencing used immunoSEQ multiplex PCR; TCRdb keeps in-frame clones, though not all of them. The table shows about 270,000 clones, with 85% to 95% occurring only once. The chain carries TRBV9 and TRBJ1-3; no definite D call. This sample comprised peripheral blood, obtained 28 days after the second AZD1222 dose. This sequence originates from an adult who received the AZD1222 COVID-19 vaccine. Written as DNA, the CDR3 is TGTGCCAGCAGCCCTAAGCCAGCGGTCTCTGGAAACACCATATATTTT. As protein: CASSPKPAVSGNTIYF.